The sequence of this T cell receptor beta chain was determined in a study of radiation and T cells in renal cell carcinoma. Data came from immunoSEQ multiplex PCR; TCRdb stores just in-frame clones and leaves some out. Here the sample spans about 130,000 clones, approximately 78% being singletons. At least ten counts were recorded for this clone. Its target is unknown. As to time point: baseline pretreatment blood. The treatment is: 15 Gy SBRT to primary tumor, nephrectomy 4 weeks later. After SBRT, blood was collected at 2 and 4 weeks, plus baseline. In germline, CDR1 is SGHAT, CDR2 FQNNGV. The CDR3 is 13 amino acids. Losses at the gene ends were 5 bases for V and 2 bases for J; bases not matched to a gene: 2. Broader study findings: In blood, top tumor clones expanded by 2 weeks, shrinking by 4.

J is TRBJ1-2 and V is TRBV11-2; 7 bases fit TRBD1. Sequences were derived from blood, sampled from a patient whose treatment included radiotherapy and nephrectomy. This clonotype originated in a woman between 55 and 75 years old with renal cell carcinoma. The CDR3 DNA sequence: TGTGCCAGCAGCGACAGGGAGAACTATGGCTACACCTTC. Its protein product is CASSDRENYGYTF. Full variable domain (rest looked up from reference TRBV11-2 and TRBJ1-2): EAGVAQSPRYKIIEKRQSVAFWCNPISGHATLYWYQQILGQGPKLLIQFQNNGVVDDSQLPKDRFSAERLKGVDSTLKIQPAKLEDSAVYLCASSDRENYGYTFGSGTRLTVV.